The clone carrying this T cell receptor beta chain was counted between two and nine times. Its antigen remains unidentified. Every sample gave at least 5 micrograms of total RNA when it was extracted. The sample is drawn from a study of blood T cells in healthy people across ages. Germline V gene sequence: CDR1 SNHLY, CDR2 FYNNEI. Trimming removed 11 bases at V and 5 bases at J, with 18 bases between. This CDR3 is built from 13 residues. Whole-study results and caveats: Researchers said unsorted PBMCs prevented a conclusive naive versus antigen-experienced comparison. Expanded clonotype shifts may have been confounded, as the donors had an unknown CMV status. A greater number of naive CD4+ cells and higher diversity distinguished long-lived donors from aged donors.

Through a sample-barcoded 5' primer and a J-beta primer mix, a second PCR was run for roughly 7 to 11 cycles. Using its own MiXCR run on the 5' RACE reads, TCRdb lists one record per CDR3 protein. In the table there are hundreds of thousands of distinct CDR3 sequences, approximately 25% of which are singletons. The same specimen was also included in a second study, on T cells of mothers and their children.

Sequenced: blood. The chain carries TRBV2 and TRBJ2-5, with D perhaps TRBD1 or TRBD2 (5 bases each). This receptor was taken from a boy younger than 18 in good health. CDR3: CAVGAKLGETQYF. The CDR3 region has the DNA TGTGCCGTCGGGGCCAAGCTGGGGGAGACCCAGTACTTC.